The 21 T cell receptor beta chains presented below share a single source sample, sequenced in a study of neoadjuvant anti-PD-1 for oral cavity cancer. Only in-frame clones appear in the TCRdb table, and some are missing; sequencing was by immunoSEQ multiplex PCR. Of tens of thousands of clones in the sample, approximately 80% were seen once. Time point noted: after neoadjuvant nivolumab, at surgical resection. Here the sequenced sample was PBMCs, taken after nivolumab (anti-PD-1) treatment. The receptor source for this set is a person between 40 and 85 years old with oral cavity squamous cell carcinoma.

The chain is built from TRBV30 and TRBJ1-1; D unresolved. Trimming shortened V by 1 base and J by 11 bases, and 14 bases separated the two germline ends. The CDR3 covers 12 residues. Per the germline V gene, CDR1 is GTSNPN and CDR2 is SVGIG (reference sequence). DNA of the CDR3: TGTGCCTGGAGTGAAGGTCTTCGGAGGGCTTTCTTT. It yields the protein CAWSEGLRRAFF.

The chain couples TRBV5-1 to TRBJ1-2, with 8 positions matching TRBD1. V was clipped by 5 bases and J by 1 base; unmatched bases: 10. CDR1 and CDR2 from the germline V gene are SGHRS and YFSETQ. This CDR3 contains 16 residues. The CDR3 region has the DNA TGCGCCAGCAGATCCGGGACAGGACAGGGTAACTATGGCTACACCTTC. Translation: CASRSGTGQGNYGYTF.

The chain is built from TRBV2 and TRBJ1-1, with TRBD1 as a possible D gene (6 bases). The CDR3 totals 16 residues. Germline loops: CDR1 SNHLY, CDR2 FYNNEI. V lost 5 bases, J lost 1 base, and 17 bases lay in between. DNA of the CDR3: TGTGCCAGCAGTCGGAACAGGGCCCCTACGAACACTGAAGCTTTCTTT. Protein sequence: CASSRNRAPTNTEAFF. Drawing the rest from reference TRBV2 and TRBJ1-1, the complete variable domain is EPEVTQTPSHQVTQMGQEVILRCVPISNHLYFYWYRQILGQKVEFLVSFYNNEISEKSEIFDDQFSVERPDGSNFTLKIRSTKLEDSAMYFCASSRNRAPTNTEAFFGQGTRLTVV.

This chain uses TRBV7-9 with TRBJ1-2; no clear D gene. Trimming shortened V by 1 base and J by 4 bases, and 13 bases separated the two germline ends. Germline V gene sequence: CDR1 SEHNR, CDR2 FQNEAQ (reference sequence). This CDR3 comprises 15 residues. The CDR3, as DNA: TGTGCCAGCAGCTTAGAGTCTGGGAGCGGCTATGGCTACACCTTC. Its protein product is CASSLESGSGYGYTF.

The gene calls are TRBV19 and TRBJ1-1, with a weak D call TRBD1 (5 bases). CDR3 length: 16 residues. Germline V lookup: CDR1 LNHDA, CDR2 SQIVND (reference sequence). V lost 6 bases and J 4 bases, leaving 21 bases between the germline ends. As DNA, the CDR3 is TGTGCCAGTAGCCCACCCGGACAAGCCCGGGGCACTGAAGCTTTCTTT. Its protein product is CASSPPGQARGTEAFF.

This clone occurred many times. This sequence joins TRBV7-2 and TRBJ1-5; TRBD1 agrees at 7 bases. From germline, CDR1 is SGHTA and CDR2 FQGNSA. Trimming removed 4 bases from V and 2 bases from J; junction bases left unmatched: 5. The length of the CDR3 is 15 residues. The CDR3 DNA reads TGTGCCAGCAGCTCTACCGGACAGGGCAATCAGCCCCAGCATTTT. Translation: CASSSTGQGNQPQHF.

The V call is TRBV2, the J call TRBJ2-7; TRBD2 might be the D (5 bases). With 5 bases removed from V and 2 bases from J, the gap between germline ends came to 16 bases. CDR3 length equals 15 residues. Germline V gene data show CDR1 as SNHLY and CDR2 as FYNNEI. The CDR3 protein is CASSKEGKGPYEQYF. The DNA of the CDR3 is TGTGCCAGCAGTAAAGAGGGAAAAGGCCCCTACGAGCAGTACTTC.

In this sample, this clone turned up a few times. The V gene is TRBV2, the J gene TRBJ1-5, with D perhaps TRBD1 (5 bases). V lost 7 bases to trimming and J lost 2 bases, with 18 bases between them. Germline V gives CDR1 SNHLY, CDR2 FYNNEI. This CDR3 spans 16 amino acids. CDR3 protein: CASMGYGGVGNQPQHF. The CDR3 DNA sequence: TGTGCCAGCATGGGATACGGGGGTGTAGGCAATCAGCCCCAGCATTTT.

The chain combines TRBV7-2 with TRBJ1-1; D is unclear. This CDR3 comprises 14 residues. The ends were cut back, 2 bases at V and 3 bases at J, with 10 bases in the middle. Germline CDR1 and CDR2: SGHTA and FQGNSA. For the CDR3, the DNA is TGTGCCAGCAGCTTAACCGACGGGTACACTGAAGCTTTCTTT. It yields the protein CASSLTDGYTEAFF.

V gene TRBV18 combines with J gene TRBJ1-4; D is unclear. CDR3 size: 14 residues. The germline V gene encodes CDR1 KGHSH and CDR2 LQKENI. V lost 6 bases to trimming and J lost 6 bases, with 14 bases between them. The CDR3 DNA reads as TGTGCCAGCTCTCCTATCCTTCAGGATGAAAAACTGTTTTTT. Translated, it gives CASSPILQDEKLFF.

The chain joins TRBV29-1 to TRBJ2-5; the D gene is possibly TRBD1 (5 bases). CDR3 length equals 13 residues. The germline V gene has CDR1 SQVTM and CDR2 ANQGSEA. The V end was cut by 5 bases, the J end by 5 bases, with 15 bases between. CDR3 sequence: CSVFRQIGETQYF. The CDR3 region has the DNA TGCAGCGTTTTTCGACAGATCGGCGAGACCCAGTACTTC. Combining the CDR3 with reference TRBV29-1 and TRBJ2-5 gives the whole variable domain SAVISQKPSRDICQRGTSLTIQCQVDSQVTMMFWYRQQPGQSLTLIATANQGSEATYESGFVIDKFPISRPNLTFSTLTVSNMSPEDSSIYLCSVFRQIGETQYFGPGTRLLVL.

The chain carries TRBV9 and TRBJ2-1, with 8 bases matching TRBD2. Losses at the gene ends were 0 bases for V and 4 bases for J; bases not matched to a gene: 3. There are 15 residues in the CDR3. The germline gives CDR1 SGDLS, CDR2 YYNGEE. CDR3 loop: CASSVGLAGYNEQFF. The CDR3 DNA follows: TGTGCCAGCAGCGTAGGGTTAGCGGGATACAATGAGCAGTTCTTC.

This clone was observed a few times. V is TRBV7-9 and J is TRBJ1-1; D uncertain. The CDR3 has 15 amino acids. CDR1 and CDR2 (germline): SEHNR, FQNEAQ (reference sequence). V lost 3 bases and J lost 0, with 11 bases in between. The CDR3 nucleotides read TGTGCCAGCAGCTTTCGGGTTGCCATGAACACTGAAGCTTTCTTT. This sequence encodes CASSFRVAMNTEAFF.

This chain links TRBV7-8 with TRBJ1-1; D gene uncertain. This CDR3 region has 13 residues. Germline V gene sequence: CDR1 SGHVS, CDR2 FQNEAQ. Trimming stripped 0 bases from V and 1 base from J, with 3 bases between. This CDR3 reads CASSLAENTEAFF. CDR3 nucleotides: TGTGCCAGCAGCTTAGCGGAGAACACTGAAGCTTTCTTT.

The V call is TRBV5-1, the J call TRBJ1-3, with TRBD1 matching 10 bases. Per the germline V gene, CDR1 is SGHRS and CDR2 is YFSETQ. Trimming removed 4 bases from V and 0 bases from J; junction bases left unmatched: 1. The CDR3 extends over 15 amino acids. Here the CDR3 reads CASSGTGVSGNTIYF. DNA for the CDR3: TGCGCCAGCAGCGGGACAGGGGTCTCTGGAAACACCATATATTTT.

The chain couples TRBV10-3 to TRBJ1-6; D is undetermined. V was clipped by 4 bases and J by 0 bases, with 16 bases between them. The CDR3 loop spans 18 amino acids. Germline V lookup: CDR1 ENHRY, CDR2 SYGVKD. The CDR3 loop reads CAISASKLLSSYNSPLHF. In nucleotides, the CDR3 is TGTGCCATCAGTGCTTCAAAACTCCTCAGCTCCTATAATTCACCCCTCCACTTT.

This clone was counted between two and nine times. V usage is TRBV5-1 and J usage is TRBJ2-7; 8 nucleotides agree with TRBD1. Germline lookup yields CDR1 SGHRS and CDR2 YFSETQ. This CDR3 is built from 16 residues. Germline trimming cut 0 bases from V and 4 bases from J; bases unmatched to any gene: 9. The CDR3 loop reads CASSLVGTGPNYEQYF. CDR3 DNA: TGCGCCAGCAGCTTGGTGGGGACAGGTCCTAATTACGAGCAGTACTTC.

The V call is TRBV19, the J call TRBJ1-5; weak D call: TRBD1 (6 bases). This CDR3 has 16 residues. Germline V gene lookup returns CDR1 LNHDA and CDR2 SQIVND (reference sequence). Trimming removed 0 bases from V and 0 bases from J, with 9 bases in between. Written as DNA, the CDR3 is TGTGCCAGTAGTATAGATCGGACAGCTAGCAATCAGCCCCAGCATTTT. Its translation: CASSIDRTASNQPQHF.

In DNA, the CDR3 is TGTGCCAGCAGCTCATCAGGGGAAGAGACCCAGTACTTC. Encoded protein: CASSSSGEETQYF. The V call is TRBV7-9, the J call TRBJ2-5; D is perhaps TRBD1 (6 bases). Trimming left V 4 bases short and J 3 bases short, with 9 bases between. CDR1 is SEHNR and CDR2 is FQNEAQ in the germline V gene (reference sequence). The CDR3 is made up of 13 amino acids.

This chain uses TRBV2 with TRBJ1-1; no firm D call. Germline values: CDR1 SNHLY, CDR2 FYNNEI. The CDR3 spans 15 residues. V was clipped by 3 bases and J by 0 bases, with 11 bases between them. Written as DNA, the CDR3 is TGTGCCAGCAGTGACCCCCGCAGAATGAACACTGAAGCTTTCTTT. It codes for CASSDPRRMNTEAFF.

This clone appeared a few times. This chain links TRBV7-8 with TRBJ2-5; TRBD2 agrees at 8 bases. Per germline, CDR1 SGHVS and CDR2 FQNEAQ. This CDR3 region has 19 residues. The junction had 17 bases not matched to a gene; V was cut back by 4 bases and J by 1 base. The CDR3 region has the DNA TGTGCCAGCAGCTCGAACGTGTTCGGGGGGGGATATACCCAAGAGACCCAGTACTTC. Translating it yields CASSSNVFGGGYTQETQYF.